This TCR beta chain was sequenced during a study of T cells in Graves' hyperthyroidism and ophthalmopathy. A note on this clonotype: Its antigen remains unidentified.

V was cut by 2 bases and J by 5 bases, with 15 bases left in between. CDR3 length: 15 residues. Germline V gives CDR1 MGHDK, CDR2 SYGVNS. Study-wide results and limits: In validation, the model predicted ophthalmopathy. These predictions came a median about 6.5 months before onset. Blood samples included most of the expanded thyroid clonotypes exceeding 0.001.

Amplified TCR beta CDR3 regions derived from RNA transcripts. Using the HTBI primer set, a first-round RT-PCR was run on the TCR CDR3. MiXCR was run by TCRdb on the multiplex PCR reads, yielding one entry per CDR3 protein. Among just under 750,000 distinct CDR3 sequences listed, approximately 40% were seen once. The study enrolled patients aged 18 to 65 with newly diagnosed hyperthyroidism of under 2 months' duration. The diagnostic basis comprised clinical symptoms, serum thyroxine and TRAb, thyroid ultrasound and orbital computed tomography. Material for sequencing was blood. The source of this sequence is a woman aged 40-49 years with Graves' hyperthyroidism. The chain carries TRBV25-1 and TRBJ2-5, with D perhaps being TRBD1 or TRBD2 (5 bases each). For the CDR3, the DNA is TGTGCCAGCAGTGAAGACCGGGTATGGGGGGAGACCCAGTACTTC. This gives the protein CASSEDRVWGETQYF.